This T cell receptor beta chain was observed in a study of blood T cell repertoires in COVID-19. Study-level information: Samples representing acute and convalescent COVID-19 were sourced from the United States, Italy and Spain.

Germline lookup yields CDR1 ENHRY and CDR2 SYGVKD. The CDR3 is made up of 14 amino acids. Trimming at V came to 4 bases and at J to 4 bases, leaving 3 bases not matched to a gene. There are a few counts of this clone. Some clones are missing from TCRdb's copy, which holds only in-frame ones; the method was immunoSEQ multiplex PCR. This table holds around 250,000 clones, roughly four fifths found once. The J gene is TRBJ2-5, the V gene TRBV10-3; 10 nucleotides align to TRBD2. Sequenced material: peripheral blood. The TCR was taken from a woman between 18 and 29 years old with acute or convalescent COVID-19. The CDR3 loop is CAISAAGGLETQYF. CDR3 DNA: TGTGCCATCAGTGCAGCGGGAGGGTTAGAGACCCAGTACTTC.